The 9 T cell receptor beta chains reported below all come from one sample, sequenced in a study of spatial heterogeneity in lung cancer. Each CDR3 protein is one row after TCRdb ran MiXCR on the 5' RACE reads. The repertoire includes roughly 4,000 distinct CDR3 sequences, about 9% of them detected once, and around 6.9% sits in the top ten. Time point of the sample: sample taken at primary tumor resection. The sample consisted of normal lung tissue next to the tumor, taken at surgery. These receptors were collected from a female donor with early-stage non-small cell lung cancer.

This clonotype is medium-sized (0.01 to 0.1%) in the sample. The chain has TRBV5-1 and TRBJ2-4; TRBD1 matches 8 bases. The J segment lost 6 bases and the V segment lost 4 bases, leaving 9 bases of the junction unmatched. This CDR3 is 15 amino acids long. Germline values: CDR1 SGHRS, CDR2 YFSETQ. The CDR3 DNA follows: TGCGCCAGCAGCACGGGACAGGAGTTGGGAAACATTCAGTACTTC. Translating it yields CASSTGQELGNIQYF.

This clonotype was seen only a few times. This rearrangement joins TRBV10-3 to TRBJ1-1; D gene uncertain. Germline CDR1 ENHRY, CDR2 SYGVKD. The V end lost 8 bases, the J end lost 0 bases, and 10 bases lay between the germline ends. This CDR3 has 13 residues. The CDR3, as DNA: TGTGCCATCGGTGGGGATATGAACACTGAAGCTTTCTTT. Protein sequence: CAIGGDMNTEAFF.

This clonotype is labeled medium-sized (0.01 to 0.1%). The rearrangement joins TRBV10-3 to TRBJ2-3; 7 nucleotides agree with TRBD2. Germline loops: CDR1 ENHRY, CDR2 SYGVKD. The CDR3 sequence is 15 residues long. The V and J ends lost 6 bases and 0 bases, in that order; junction bases with no gene match: 6. The CDR3 region has the DNA TGTGCCATCAGAAGTGGGAGGGTGAGCACAGATACGCAGTATTTT. Translation: CAIRSGRVSTDTQYF.

By share, this clonotype counts as medium-sized. The V call is TRBV3-1, the J call TRBJ2-7, with 7 bases that match TRBD2. The CDR3 is made up of 15 amino acids. Unmatched junction bases numbered 5, after V lost 2 bases and J lost 1 base. Germline-derived CDR1 and CDR2 are LGHDT and YNNKEL (reference sequence). Here the CDR3 reads CASSQNPGGSYEQYF. CDR3 bases: TGTGCCAGCAGCCAAAATCCCGGGGGGTCCTACGAGCAGTACTTC.

This clonotype is medium-sized. V is TRBV4-1 and J is TRBJ1-1; no clear D gene. The CDR3 has 10 amino acids. V dropped 5 bases and J dropped 4 bases, with 2 bases sitting between them. The germline CDR1 and CDR2 sequences are MGHRA and YSYEKL. The DNA of the CDR3 is TGCGCCAGCAGCGGCACTGAAGCTTTCTTT. This translates into CASSGTEAFF.

This clonotype ranks as medium-sized. The chain uses TRBV6-2 or TRBV6-3 and TRBJ2-5; 9 positions agree with TRBD2. CDR1 is MNHEY and CDR2 is SVGEGT in the germline V gene. This CDR3 contains 18 residues. V shed 2 bases and J 2 bases; nucleotides not matched to a gene: 12. The CDR3 spells CASSYGIAGAPSQETQYF. Written as DNA, the CDR3 is TGTGCCAGCAGTTACGGGATAGCGGGGGCCCCCTCGCAAGAGACCCAGTACTTC.

Relative to its sample, this clonotype is medium-sized. The chain joins TRBV5-1 to TRBJ2-7; TRBD2 aligns across 9 bases. There are 15 residues in the CDR3. The germline V gene has CDR1 SGHRS and CDR2 YFSETQ. V shed 2 bases, J shed 0 bases, and the junction held 3 bases outside the gene matches. The CDR3 region is CASSFSGGPSYEQYF. CDR3 in DNA: TGCGCCAGCAGCTTTAGCGGGGGCCCCTCCTACGAGCAGTACTTC.

This clonotype was seen repeatedly, ten times or more. The rearrangement joins TRBV7-2 to TRBJ2-1; 8 bases align to TRBD2. V was clipped by 5 bases and J by 7 bases; unmatched bases: 13. The CDR3 runs 16 residues. Germline CDR1 and CDR2: SGHTA and FQGNSA. The CDR3 DNA is TGTGCCAGCAGCAGAACTCAGGGACTAGGTTTAAATGAGCAGTTCTTC. Its protein is CASSRTQGLGLNEQFF.

This clonotype is termed medium-sized. This sequence joins TRBV7-2 and TRBJ2-2; 8 nucleotides agree with TRBD2. With 2 bases clipped from V and 5 bases from J, the junction kept 10 bases outside the gene matches. This CDR3 has 17 amino acids. The germline V gene has CDR1 SGHTA and CDR2 FQGNSA. CDR3 amino acids: CASSLFFAGGRTGELFF. The CDR3 bases are TGTGCCAGCAGCTTATTTTTTGCGGGAGGTCGTACCGGGGAGCTGTTTTTT.